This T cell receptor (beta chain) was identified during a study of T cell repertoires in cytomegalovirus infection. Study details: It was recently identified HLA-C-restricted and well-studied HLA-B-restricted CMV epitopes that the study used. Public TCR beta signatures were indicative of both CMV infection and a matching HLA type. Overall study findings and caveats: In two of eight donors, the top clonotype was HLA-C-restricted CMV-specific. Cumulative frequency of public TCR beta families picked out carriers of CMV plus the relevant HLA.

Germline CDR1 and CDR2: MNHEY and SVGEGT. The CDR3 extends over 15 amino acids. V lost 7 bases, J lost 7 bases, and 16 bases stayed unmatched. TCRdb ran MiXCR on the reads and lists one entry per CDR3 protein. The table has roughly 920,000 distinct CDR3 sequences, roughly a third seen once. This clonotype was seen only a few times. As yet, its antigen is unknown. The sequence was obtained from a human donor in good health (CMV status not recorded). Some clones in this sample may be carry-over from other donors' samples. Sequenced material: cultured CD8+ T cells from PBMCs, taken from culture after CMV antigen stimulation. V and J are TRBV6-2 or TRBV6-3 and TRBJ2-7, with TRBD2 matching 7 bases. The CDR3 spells CASTPRDYRASEQYV. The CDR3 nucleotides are TGTGCCAGCACACCCCGGGACTACCGAGCTTCGGAGCAGTACGTC.